Below are 2 T cell receptor beta chains sequenced from a single sample in a study of OX40 agonist ivuxolimab in advanced cancers. Sequencing was performed with immunoSEQ multiplex PCR; in TCRdb, only in-frame clones are kept and a portion is missing. The table shows 72,000 or so clones, with less than 85% occurring only once. Sequencing was performed on CD4+ or CD8+ T cells sorted from blood, taken in a trial of the OX40 agonist ivuxolimab. The receptors here all came from an adult with an advanced solid tumor such as melanoma, head and neck, liver or kidney cancer.

The genes are TRBV28 and TRBJ2-7; D uncertain. The CDR3 contains 16 residues. The germline V gene encodes CDR1 MDHEN and CDR2 SYDVKM. Trimming took 2 bases from V and 7 from J, leaving 21 bases between them. This CDR3 reads CASSLGLGGPSWEQYF. The CDR3 bases are TGTGCCAGCAGTTTAGGGTTGGGCGGTCCGTCGTGGGAGCAGTACTTC.

The chain uses TRBV7-2 and TRBJ2-2; TRBD1 is a possible D gene (5 bases). Trimming removed 4 bases at V and 5 bases at J, with 20 bases between. Germline CDR1 is SGHTA and CDR2 is FQGNSA. This CDR3 comprises 17 residues. DNA of the CDR3: TGTGCCAGCAGCTCAAGGGCCTCGGACATCAAAACCGGGGAGCTGTTTTTT. Translated, it gives CASSSRASDIKTGELFF.